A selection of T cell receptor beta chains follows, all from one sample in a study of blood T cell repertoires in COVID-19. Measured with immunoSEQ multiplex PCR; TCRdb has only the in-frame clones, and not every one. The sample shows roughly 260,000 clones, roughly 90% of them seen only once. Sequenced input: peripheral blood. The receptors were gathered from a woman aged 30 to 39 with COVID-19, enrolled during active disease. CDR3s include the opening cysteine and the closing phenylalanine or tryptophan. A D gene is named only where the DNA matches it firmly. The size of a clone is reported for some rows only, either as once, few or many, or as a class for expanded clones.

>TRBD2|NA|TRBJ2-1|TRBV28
CASTDPPGLVWFF
TGTGCCAGCACCGACCCCCCAGGACTAGTTTGGTTCTTC
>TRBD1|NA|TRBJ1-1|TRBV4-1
CASSQGTGVVDEAFF
TGCGCCAGCAGCCAAGGGACAGGGGTAGTGGATGAAGCTTTCTTT
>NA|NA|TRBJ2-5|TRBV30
CAWSPLETQYF
TGTGCCTGGAGTCCCCTGGAGACCCAGTACTTC
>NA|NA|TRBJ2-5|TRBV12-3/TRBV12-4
CASTRQQETQYF
TGTGCCAGCACCCGACAGCAAGAGACCCAGTACTTC
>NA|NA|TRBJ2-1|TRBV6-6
CASRELSSYNEQFF
TGTGCCAGCAGAGAGTTAAGCTCCTACAATGAGCAGTTCTTC
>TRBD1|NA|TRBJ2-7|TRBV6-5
CASAPGQAYEQYF
TGTGCCAGCGCCCCGGGACAGGCCTACGAGCAGTACTTC
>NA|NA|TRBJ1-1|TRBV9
CASSVQGSGTEAFF
TGTGCCAGCAGCGTACAGGGGTCGGGAACTGAAGCTTTCTTT
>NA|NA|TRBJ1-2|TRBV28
CASTSGYRNYGYTF
TGTGCCAGCACCTCAGGGTACCGTAACTATGGCTACACCTTC
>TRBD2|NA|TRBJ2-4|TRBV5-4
CASSLVGTSSQYF
TGTGCCAGCAGCTTGGTCGGGACTAGCAGTCAGTACTTC
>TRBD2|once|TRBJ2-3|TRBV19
CARPWRREGADTQYF
TGTGCCAGGCCTTGGAGGCGGGAGGGCGCAGATACGCAGTATTTT
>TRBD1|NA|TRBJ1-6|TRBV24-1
CATSALWTGGYNSPLHF
TGTGCCACCAGTGCCCTCTGGACAGGGGGCTATAATTCACCCCTCCACTTT
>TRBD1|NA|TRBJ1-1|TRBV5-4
CASSTSGGVMNTEAFF
TGTGCCAGCAGCACCTCAGGGGGCGTCATGAACACTGAAGCTTTCTTT
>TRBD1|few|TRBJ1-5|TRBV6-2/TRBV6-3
CASSYSRGQDRTFNQPQHF
TGTGCCAGCAGTTACTCGCGCGGACAGGACCGCACTTTCAATCAGCCCCAGCATTTT
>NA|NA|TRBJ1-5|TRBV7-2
CASSFGPSNQPQHF
TGTGCCAGCAGCTTCGGTCCTAGCAATCAGCCCCAGCATTTT
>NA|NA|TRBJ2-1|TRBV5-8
CASSGLRVWNNEQFF
TGTGCCAGCAGCGGGCTGAGGGTATGGAACAATGAGCAGTTCTTC
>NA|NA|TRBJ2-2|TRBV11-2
CASSLIPSNTGELFF
TGTGCCAGCAGCTTAATCCCGTCGAACACCGGGGAGCTGTTTTTT
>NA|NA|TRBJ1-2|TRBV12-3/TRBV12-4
CASSKQGSGYTF
TGTGCCAGCAGTAAACAGGGTTCTGGCTACACCTTC
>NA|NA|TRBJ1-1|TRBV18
CASSPIGSDIKF
TGTGCCAGCTCACCAATCGGAAGTGACATAAAATTT
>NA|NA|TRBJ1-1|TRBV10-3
CAISGGMNTEAFF
TGTGCCATTTCGGGGGGCATGAACACTGAAGCTTTCTTT
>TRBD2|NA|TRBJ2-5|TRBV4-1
CASSLSIAGGYQETQYF
TGCGCCAGCAGCCTAAGTATAGCGGGGGGGTACCAAGAGACCCAGTACTTC
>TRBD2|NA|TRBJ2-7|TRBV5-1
CASSLSAGGSYEQYF
TGCGCCAGCAGCTTGTCAGCGGGAGGATCCTACGAGCAGTACTTC
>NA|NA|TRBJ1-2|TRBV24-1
CATSDYRQGGYTF
TGTGCCACCAGTGATTATAGGCAGGGTGGCTACACCTTC
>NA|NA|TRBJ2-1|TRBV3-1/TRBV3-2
CASSPTGYNEQFF
TGTGCCAGCAGCCCGACGGGATACAATGAGCAGTTCTTC
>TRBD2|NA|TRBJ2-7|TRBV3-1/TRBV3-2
CASSGLAGGTSEQYF
TGTGCCAGCTCAGGGCTAGCGGGGGGTACGAGCGAGCAGTACTTC
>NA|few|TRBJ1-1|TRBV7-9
CASSFGTAEAFF
TGTGCCAGCAGCTTTGGTACGGCTGAAGCTTTCTTT
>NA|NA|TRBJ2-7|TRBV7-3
CASMGLSYEQYF
TGTGCCAGCATGGGACTCTCCTACGAGCAGTACTTC
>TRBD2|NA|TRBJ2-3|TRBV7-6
CASSRLAGHTDTQYF
TGTGCCAGCAGTAGACTAGCGGGACACACAGATACGCAGTATTTT
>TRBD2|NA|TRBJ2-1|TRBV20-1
CSASGLAGENEQFF
TGCAGTGCTAGTGGTCTAGCGGGAGAGAATGAGCAGTTCTTC
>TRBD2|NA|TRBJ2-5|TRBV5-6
CASSLSGTSGYQETQYF
TGTGCCAGCAGCTTGTCAGGGACTAGCGGGTACCAAGAGACCCAGTACTTC
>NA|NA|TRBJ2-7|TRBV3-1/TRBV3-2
CASSQGGPQEQYF
TGTGCCAGCAGCCAAGGTGGGCCCCAGGAGCAGTACTTC
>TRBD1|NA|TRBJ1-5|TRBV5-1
CASSPGQGNQPQHF
TGCGCCAGCAGCCCAGGACAGGGAAATCAGCCCCAGCATTTT
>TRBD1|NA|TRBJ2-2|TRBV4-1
CASSPRGLDTGELFF
TGCGCCAGCAGCCCCAGGGGGTTGGACACCGGGGAGCTGTTTTTT
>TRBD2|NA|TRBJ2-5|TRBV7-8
CASSLPGAGAHQETQYF
TGTGCCAGCAGCTTACCAGGAGCGGGAGCACATCAAGAGACCCAGTACTTC
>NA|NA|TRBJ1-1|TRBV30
CAWRADRTNTEAFF
TGTGCCTGGAGGGCGGACAGAACGAACACTGAAGCTTTCTTT